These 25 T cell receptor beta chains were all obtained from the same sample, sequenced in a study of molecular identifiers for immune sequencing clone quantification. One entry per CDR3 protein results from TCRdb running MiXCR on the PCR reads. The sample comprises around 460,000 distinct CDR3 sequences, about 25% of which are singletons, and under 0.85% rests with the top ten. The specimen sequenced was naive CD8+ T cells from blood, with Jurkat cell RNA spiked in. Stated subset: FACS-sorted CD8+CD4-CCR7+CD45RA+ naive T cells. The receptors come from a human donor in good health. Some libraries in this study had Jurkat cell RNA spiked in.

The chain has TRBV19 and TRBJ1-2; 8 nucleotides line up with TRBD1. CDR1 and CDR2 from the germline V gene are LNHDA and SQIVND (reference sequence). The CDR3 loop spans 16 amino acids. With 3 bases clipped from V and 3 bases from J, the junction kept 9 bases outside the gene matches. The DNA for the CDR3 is TGTGCCAGTAGTATTAGATGGGACAGGATCGACTATGGCTACACCTTC. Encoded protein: CASSIRWDRIDYGYTF. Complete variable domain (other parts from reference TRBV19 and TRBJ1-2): DGGITQSPKYLFRKEGQNVTLSCEQNLNHDAMYWYRQDPGQGLRLIYYSQIVNDFQKGDIAEGYSVSREKKESFPLTVTSAQKNPTAFYLCASSIRWDRIDYGYTFGSGTRLTVV.

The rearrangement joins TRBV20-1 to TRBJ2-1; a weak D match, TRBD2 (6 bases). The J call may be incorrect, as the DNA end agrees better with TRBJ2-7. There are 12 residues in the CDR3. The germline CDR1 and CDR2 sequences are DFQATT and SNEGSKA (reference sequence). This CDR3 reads CSGLAMGLEQYF. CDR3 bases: TGCAGTGGACTCGCCATGGGACTTGAGCAGTACTTC.

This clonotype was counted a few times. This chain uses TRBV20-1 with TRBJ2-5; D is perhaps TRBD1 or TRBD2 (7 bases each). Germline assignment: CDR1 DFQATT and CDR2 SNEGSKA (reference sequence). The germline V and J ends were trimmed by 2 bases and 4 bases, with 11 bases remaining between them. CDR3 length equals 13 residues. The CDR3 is CSARQGGVETQYF. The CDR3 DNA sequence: TGCAGTGCTAGACAGGGGGGGGTAGAGACCCAGTACTTC.

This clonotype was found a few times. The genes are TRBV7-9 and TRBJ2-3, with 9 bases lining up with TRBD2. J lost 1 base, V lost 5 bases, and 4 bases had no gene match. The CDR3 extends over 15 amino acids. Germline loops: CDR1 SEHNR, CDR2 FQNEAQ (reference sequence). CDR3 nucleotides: TGTGCCAGCAGCACCTCTAGCGGGGGCACAGATACGCAGTATTTT. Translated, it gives CASSTSSGGTDTQYF.

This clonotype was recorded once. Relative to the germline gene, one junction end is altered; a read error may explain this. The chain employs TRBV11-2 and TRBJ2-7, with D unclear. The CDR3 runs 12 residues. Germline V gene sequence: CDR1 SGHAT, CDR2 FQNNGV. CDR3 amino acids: CAGSLASYEQYF. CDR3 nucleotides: TGTGCCGGCAGCTTAGCCTCCTACGAGCAGTACTTC.

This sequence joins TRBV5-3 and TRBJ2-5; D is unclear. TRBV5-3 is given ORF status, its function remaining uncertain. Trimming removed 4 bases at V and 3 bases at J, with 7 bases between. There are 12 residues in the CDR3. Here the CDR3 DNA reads TGTGCCAGAAGCATCGAAGAAGAGACCCAGTACTTC. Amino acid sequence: CARSIEEETQYF.

The CDR3, as DNA: TGTGCCACCAGCAGATCGGGGGACGGGAATGAAAAACTGTTTTTT. As protein: CATSRSGDGNEKLFF. The rearrangement links TRBV15 to TRBJ1-4, with a possible D match to TRBD1 (5 bases). The germline V gene encodes CDR1 LNHNV and CDR2 YYDKDF (reference sequence). The CDR3 length is 15 residues. V lost 2 bases to trimming and J lost 5 bases, with 12 bases between them.

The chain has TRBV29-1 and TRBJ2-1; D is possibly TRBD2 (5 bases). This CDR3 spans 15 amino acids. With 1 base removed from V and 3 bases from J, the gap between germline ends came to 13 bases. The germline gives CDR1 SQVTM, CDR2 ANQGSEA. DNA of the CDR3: TGCAGCGTTGAAGGCACACCCGAGGGCTACAATGAGCAGTTCTTC. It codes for CSVEGTPEGYNEQFF.

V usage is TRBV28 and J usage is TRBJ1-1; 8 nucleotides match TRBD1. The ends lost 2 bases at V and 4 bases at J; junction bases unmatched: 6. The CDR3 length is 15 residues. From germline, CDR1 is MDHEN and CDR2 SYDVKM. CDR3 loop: CASSLTPGGTTEAFF. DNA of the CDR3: TGTGCCAGCAGTTTAACCCCAGGGGGCACCACTGAAGCTTTCTTT.

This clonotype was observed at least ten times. The CDR3 here is CASSYPQGEPYNEQFF. The CDR3 DNA reads TGTGCCAGCAGTTACCCGCAGGGAGAACCTTACAATGAGCAGTTCTTC. This chain uses TRBV6-6 with TRBJ2-1; D possibly uses TRBD1 or TRBD2 (5 bases each). The CDR3 has 16 amino acids. Between the trimmed V and J ends, which lost 2 bases and 4 bases, there was a span of 15 bases. CDR1 and CDR2 from the germline V gene are MNHNY and SVGAGI (reference sequence).

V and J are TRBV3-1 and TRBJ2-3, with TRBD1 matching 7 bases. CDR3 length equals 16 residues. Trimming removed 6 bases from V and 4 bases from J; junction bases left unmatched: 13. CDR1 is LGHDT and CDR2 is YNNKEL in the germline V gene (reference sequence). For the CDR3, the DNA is TGTGCCAGCAGTCATATCGCCGGGACAGAACCAGATACGCAGTATTTT. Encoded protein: CASSHIAGTEPDTQYF.

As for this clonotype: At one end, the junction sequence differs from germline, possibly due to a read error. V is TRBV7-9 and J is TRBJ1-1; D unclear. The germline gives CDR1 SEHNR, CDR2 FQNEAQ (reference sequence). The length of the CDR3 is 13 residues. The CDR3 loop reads CASSSSRAVEALF. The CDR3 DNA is TGTGCGAGCAGCAGTAGCCGGGCGGTTGAAGCTCTCTTT.

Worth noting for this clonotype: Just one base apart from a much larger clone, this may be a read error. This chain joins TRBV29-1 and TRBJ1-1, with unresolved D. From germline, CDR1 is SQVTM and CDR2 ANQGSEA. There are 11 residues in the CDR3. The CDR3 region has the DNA TGCAGCGTCGGTCTGACTCCTGAAGCTCTCTTT. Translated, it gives CSVGLTPEALF.

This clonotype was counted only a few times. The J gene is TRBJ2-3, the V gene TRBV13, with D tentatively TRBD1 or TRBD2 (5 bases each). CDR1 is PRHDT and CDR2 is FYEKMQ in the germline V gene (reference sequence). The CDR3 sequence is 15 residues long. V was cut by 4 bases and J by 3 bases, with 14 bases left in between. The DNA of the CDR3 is TGTGCCAGCAGCTCCCGGGACCAGGGTACAGATACGCAGTATTTT. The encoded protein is CASSSRDQGTDTQYF.

This CDR3 reads CASSLGGSGDEQYF. CDR3 sequence (DNA): TGTGCCAGCAGCTTAGGAGGATCTGGTGACGAGCAGTACTTC. The chain joins TRBV7-9 to TRBJ2-7; D gene unclear. The V and J ends lost 1 base and 5 bases respectively, with 12 bases between them. Germline CDR1 SEHNR, CDR2 FQNEAQ (reference sequence). CDR3 length: 14 amino acids.

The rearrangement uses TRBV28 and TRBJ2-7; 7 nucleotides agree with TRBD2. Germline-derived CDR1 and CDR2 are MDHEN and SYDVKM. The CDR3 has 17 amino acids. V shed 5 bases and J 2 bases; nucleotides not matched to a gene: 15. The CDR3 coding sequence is TGTGCCAGCAGTCCCCAGGTTGGCGGGAGCGCTCCCTACGAGCAGTACTTC. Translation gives CASSPQVGGSAPYEQYF. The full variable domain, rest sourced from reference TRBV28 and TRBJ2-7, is DVKVTQSSRYLVKRTGEKVFLECVQDMDHENMFWYRQDPGLGLRLIYFSYDVKMKEKGDIPEGYSVSREKKERFSLILESASTNQTSMYLCASSPQVGGSAPYEQYFGPGTRLTVT.

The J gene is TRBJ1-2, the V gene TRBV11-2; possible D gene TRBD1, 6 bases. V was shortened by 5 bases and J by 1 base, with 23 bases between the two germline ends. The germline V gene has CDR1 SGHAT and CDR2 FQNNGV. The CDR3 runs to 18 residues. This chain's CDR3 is CASSPNLRGGQINYGYTF. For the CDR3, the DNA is TGTGCCAGCAGCCCGAACTTAAGGGGTGGACAGATTAACTATGGCTACACCTTC.

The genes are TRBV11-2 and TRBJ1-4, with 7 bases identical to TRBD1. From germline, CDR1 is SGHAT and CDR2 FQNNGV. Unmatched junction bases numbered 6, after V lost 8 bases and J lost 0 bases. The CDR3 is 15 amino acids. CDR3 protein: CASGQGQTTNEKLFF. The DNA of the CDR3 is TGTGCCAGCGGCCAGGGACAGACAACTAATGAAAAACTGTTTTTT.

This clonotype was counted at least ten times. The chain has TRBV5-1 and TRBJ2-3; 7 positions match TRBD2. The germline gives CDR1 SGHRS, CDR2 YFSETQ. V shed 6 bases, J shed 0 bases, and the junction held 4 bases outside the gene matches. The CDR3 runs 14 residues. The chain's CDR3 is CASTGLDSTDTQYF. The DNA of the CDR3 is TGCGCCAGCACAGGACTAGATAGCACAGATACGCAGTATTTT.

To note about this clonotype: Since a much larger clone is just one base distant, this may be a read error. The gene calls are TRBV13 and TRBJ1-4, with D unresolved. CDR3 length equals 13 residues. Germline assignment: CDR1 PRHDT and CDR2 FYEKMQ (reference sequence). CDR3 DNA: TGTGCCAGCAGCTTAGTCGTGGTTGGGGAACTGTTATTT. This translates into CASSLVVVGELLF.

CDR3 in DNA: TGTGCCAGTAGTTCCTCCGGGACAGCGAGCAATCAGCCCCAGCATTTT. Protein sequence: CASSSSGTASNQPQHF. The chain recombines TRBV19 with TRBJ1-5; 7 bases line up with TRBD1. CDR3 size: 16 residues. The germline gives CDR1 LNHDA, CDR2 SQIVND (reference sequence). Trimming removed 5 bases from V and 1 base from J; junction bases left unmatched: 8.

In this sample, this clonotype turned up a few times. CDR3 residues: CASSSGVTGELFF. CDR3 DNA sequence: TGTGCCAGCAGTAGCGGAGTCACCGGGGAGCTGTTTTTT. This chain links TRBV6-1 with TRBJ2-2; tentative D call: TRBD2 (5 bases). V lost 5 bases and J 4 bases, leaving 8 bases between the germline ends. The CDR3 consists of 13 residues. The germline V gene encodes CDR1 MNHNS and CDR2 SASEGT.

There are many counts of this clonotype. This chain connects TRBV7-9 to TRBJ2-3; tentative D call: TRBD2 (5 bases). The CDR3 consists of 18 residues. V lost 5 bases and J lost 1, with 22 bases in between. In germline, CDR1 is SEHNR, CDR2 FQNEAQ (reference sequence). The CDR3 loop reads CASSSRQARGQRTDTQYF. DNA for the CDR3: TGTGCCAGCAGCAGTAGGCAAGCTCGGGGTCAACGCACAGATACGCAGTATTTT.

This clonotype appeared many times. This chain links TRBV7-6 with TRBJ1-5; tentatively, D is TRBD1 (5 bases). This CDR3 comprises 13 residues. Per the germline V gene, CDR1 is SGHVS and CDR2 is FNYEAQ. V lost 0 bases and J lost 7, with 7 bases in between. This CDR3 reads CASSLAEGQPQHF. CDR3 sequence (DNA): TGTGCCAGCAGCTTAGCGGAGGGGCAGCCCCAGCATTTT.

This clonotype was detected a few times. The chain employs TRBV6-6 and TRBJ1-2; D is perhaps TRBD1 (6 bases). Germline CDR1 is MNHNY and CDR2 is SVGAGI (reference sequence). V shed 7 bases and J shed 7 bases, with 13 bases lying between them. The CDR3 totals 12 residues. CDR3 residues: CASIETGSGYTF. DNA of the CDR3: TGTGCCAGCATCGAGACAGGTTCTGGCTACACCTTC.